The 28 T cell receptor beta chains presented below share a single source sample, sequenced in a study of T cells in Graves' hyperthyroidism and ophthalmopathy (dated by TCRdb to between 2018 and 2021). Libraries were made using multiplex PCR. TCRdb lists the instrument as Illumina HiSeq 2000. The TCR beta CDR3 regions were amplified from RNA transcripts. The first round of RT-PCR for the TCR CDR3 was performed with the HTBI primer set and the Qiagen OneStep RT-PCR kit. TCRdb reanalyzed the raw reads on its own, using fastp at Q25 for trimming and MiXCR for clone calling, and kept in-frame beta chains. For every CDR3 protein sequence, its rows merge into one entry that carries the most common genes and DNA. This sample gives approximately 590,000 distinct CDR3 sequences in total; approximately 14% of them show up just once. The ten largest clones represent under 7.5% of the sample. Sequenced input: blood. The receptor source for this set is a young woman with Graves' hyperthyroidism.

In its sample, this clonotype was seen a few times. CDR3: CASNDPARAGESLLYNEQFF. The CDR3 nucleotides are TGTGCCAGCAATGATCCGGCTAGGGCGGGAGAGTCCCTCCTCTACAATGAGCAGTTCTTC. The V gene is TRBV6-1, the J gene TRBJ2-1; 7 positions match TRBD2. The V and J ends lost 7 bases and 3 bases, in that order; junction bases with no gene match: 24. Germline lookup yields CDR1 MNHNS and CDR2 SASEGT. The CDR3 has 20 amino acids.

This clonotype was seen at least ten times. The CDR3 spells CASSPQPSGRAYEQYF. CDR3 coding DNA: TGTGCCAGCAGCCCACAACCTAGCGGGAGGGCCTACGAGCAGTACTTC. This chain joins TRBV7-2 and TRBJ2-7, with 12 bases aligning to TRBD2. Germline CDR1 and CDR2: SGHTA and FQGNSA. V gave up 5 bases and J gave up 2 bases; unmatched junction bases: 7. The CDR3 has 16 amino acids.

This rearrangement joins TRBV6-1 to TRBJ2-7; TRBD2 agrees at 10 bases. Germline V gene lookup returns CDR1 MNHNS and CDR2 SASEGT. V lost 2 bases, J lost 3 bases, and 4 bases stayed unmatched. This CDR3 region has 15 residues. The CDR3 DNA is TGTGCCAGCAGTGAATGGCTAGCGGGAGACTACGAGCAGTACTTC. Residues: CASSEWLAGDYEQYF.

This clonotype was detected once. Possible read error: a much larger clone is one base away. The gene calls are TRBV7-9 and TRBJ2-6; 7 bases align to TRBD1. The CDR3 sequence is 15 residues long. Germline CDR1 and CDR2: SEHNR and FQNEAQ (reference sequence). CDR3 in amino acids: CASTFTGVGASVLTF. CDR3 DNA sequence: TGTGCCAGCACCTTTACAGGGGTCGGGGCCAGCGTCCTGACTTTC.

This clonotype has a count of ten or more. The chain employs TRBV7-2 and TRBJ2-3; the match to TRBD1 covers 8 bases. J was trimmed by 2 bases and V by 5 bases; bases with no gene match: 6. Germline values: CDR1 SGHTA, CDR2 FQGNSA. This CDR3 contains 15 residues. The CDR3, as DNA: TGTGCCAGCAGCACAGGGGGACAGAACACAGATACGCAGTATTTT. As protein: CASSTGGQNTDTQYF.

This clonotype was recorded only once. A clone one base away is much larger, so this may be a read error. The J gene is TRBJ1-5, the V gene TRBV5-6; TRBD1 might be the D (6 bases). Germline CDR1 and CDR2: SGHDT and YYEEEE. V gave up 6 bases and J gave up 5 bases, with 18 bases separating them. The CDR3 contains 15 residues. CDR3 DNA sequence: TGTGCCAGCACGACGGCAGGACAGTTTGATCAGCCCCAGCATTTT. It is translated as CASTTAGQFDQPQHF.

This clonotype was recorded a few times. This chain links TRBV2 with TRBJ1-2; D gene ambiguous. Germline V gene lookup returns CDR1 SNHLY and CDR2 FYNNEI. Trimming removed 7 bases from V and 6 bases from J, with 12 bases in between. The CDR3 has 12 residues. The CDR3: CASKADGDGYTF. CDR3 nucleotides: TGTGCCAGCAAGGCGGATGGGGATGGCTACACCTTC.

This clonotype showed up many times. The V gene is TRBV20-1, the J gene TRBJ2-5, with no clear D. V lost 6 bases and J lost 4, with 18 bases in between. This CDR3 has 14 amino acids. Germline CDR1 and CDR2: DFQATT and SNEGSKA (reference sequence). Here the CDR3 reads CSAKSSDSRETQYF. CDR3 DNA: TGCAGTGCCAAGTCGAGCGACTCCCGAGAGACCCAGTACTTC.

The genes are TRBV6-2 or TRBV6-3 and TRBJ2-2, with D unresolved. Germline CDR1 MNHEY, CDR2 SVGEGT. Trimming removed 0 bases from V and 7 bases from J, with 9 bases in between. The CDR3 sequence is 14 residues long. CDR3 nucleotides: TGTGCCAGCAGTTACTCGGTTCAAAACGGGGAGCTGTTTTTT. It encodes CASSYSVQNGELFF.

This clonotype was counted many times. The genes are TRBV29-1 and TRBJ2-7; 9 bases are shared with TRBD1. Germline values: CDR1 SQVTM, CDR2 ANQGSEA. The J segment lost 4 bases and the V segment lost 6 bases, leaving 10 bases of the junction unmatched. This CDR3 comprises 14 residues. CDR3 in DNA: TGCAGCGTCGTCCCGGGGACAGGGTTTTACGAGCAGTACTTC. Its protein is CSVVPGTGFYEQYF.

This clonotype showed up many times. The CDR3 sequence: CASSYSTPGHTPLHF. CDR3 nucleotide sequence: TGTGCCAGCAGTTACTCGACCCCGGGACATACACCCCTCCACTTT. The chain recombines TRBV6-5 with TRBJ1-6; tentatively, D is TRBD1 (6 bases). The CDR3 totals 15 residues. Germline CDR1 is MNHEY and CDR2 is SVGAGI. Between the trimmed V and J ends, which lost 0 bases and 11 bases, there was a span of 14 bases.

The chain employs TRBV2 and TRBJ2-1; 8 bases are a match to TRBD2. CDR3 length: 17 amino acids. Germline assignment: CDR1 SNHLY and CDR2 FYNNEI. After removal of 2 bases from V and 9 bases from J, the junction contained 15 bases not matched to a gene. The CDR3 nucleotides are TGTGCCAGCAGTGAATCCACTAGCGGCACCCGCCTCAGTGAGCAGTTCTTC. Translated, it gives CASSESTSGTRLSEQFF.

The V and J genes are TRBV20-1 and TRBJ1-1; D remains ambiguous. CDR1 and CDR2 (germline): DFQATT, SNEGSKA (reference sequence). V gave up 0 bases and J gave up 12 bases, with 8 bases separating them. CDR3 length: 10 residues. The CDR3 protein is CSARDGMSFF. CDR3 nucleotides: TGCAGTGCTAGAGATGGTATGTCTTTCTTT.

This clonotype was detected many times. The chain carries TRBV30 and TRBJ1-2; the D is unclear. This CDR3 has 14 amino acids. Trimming took off 3 bases at V and 4 bases at J, with 15 bases between the two ends. Germline values: CDR1 GTSNPN, CDR2 SVGIG (reference sequence). The CDR3 DNA reads as TGTGCCTGGAGCGCTGGAACCAGCTTCTATGGCTACACCTTC. It is translated as CAWSAGTSFYGYTF.

This clonotype was seen at least ten times. The chain uses TRBV7-2 and TRBJ2-5; D possibly corresponds to TRBD2 (6 bases). This CDR3 contains 15 residues. The V end lost 5 bases, the J end lost 4 bases, and 17 bases lay between the germline ends. Germline CDR1 is SGHTA and CDR2 is FQGNSA. CDR3 DNA: TGTGCCAGCAGCCAGTCCGACGGGAGAGGAGAGACCCAGTACTTC. Amino acid sequence: CASSQSDGRGETQYF.

This clonotype was seen at least ten times. The V and J genes are TRBV7-2 and TRBJ2-1; maybe TRBD1 (5 bases). Looked up from germline, CDR1 is SGHTA and CDR2 is FQGNSA. V was pared by 1 base and J by 6 bases, with 16 bases between. The CDR3 loop spans 16 amino acids. The CDR3 spells CASSLVPRAGINEQFF. The CDR3 DNA follows: TGTGCCAGCAGCTTAGTTCCTCGGGCAGGGATCAATGAGCAGTTCTTC.

Turning to this clonotype: A read error may be the cause here, since a much bigger clone is one base away. The chain joins TRBV20-1 to TRBJ2-2; D unresolved. There are 13 residues in the CDR3. Germline CDR1 DFQATT, CDR2 SNEGSKA (reference sequence). V was pared by 1 base and J by 10 bases, with 13 bases between. The DNA of the CDR3 is TGCAGTGCTAGAGCGGGCCCCCGGCTGGAGCTGTTTTTT. Amino acid sequence: CSARAGPRLELFF.

This rearrangement joins TRBV7-9 to TRBJ2-7; possible D gene TRBD2, 6 bases. V gave up 3 bases and J gave up 3 bases, with 15 bases separating them. CDR1 is SEHNR, CDR2 FQNEAQ, per germline (reference sequence). This CDR3 is built from 15 residues. Here the CDR3 reads CASSLIAGTLYEQYF. The CDR3 DNA reads as TGTGCCAGCAGCTTGATCGCGGGAACGCTCTACGAGCAGTACTTC. Full variable domain (rest looked up from reference TRBV7-9 and TRBJ2-7): DTGVSQNPRHKITKRGQNVTFRCDPISEHNRLYWYRQTLGQGPEFLTYFQNEAQLEKSRLLSDRFSAERPKGSFSTLEIQRTEQGDSAMYLCASSLIAGTLYEQYFGPGTRLTVT.

At least ten counts were recorded for this clonotype. The J gene is TRBJ1-5, the V gene TRBV20-1, with a weak D call TRBD1 (6 bases). V was shortened by 6 bases and J by 6 bases, with 15 bases between the two germline ends. The germline V gene has CDR1 DFQATT and CDR2 SNEGSKA (reference sequence). The CDR3 contains 13 residues. CDR3 DNA sequence: TGCAGTGCCCCGACAGGTAGGGGTCAGCCCCAGCATTTT. Its translation: CSAPTGRGQPQHF.

This clonotype was counted only a few times. The V and J genes are TRBV24-1 and TRBJ2-1, with 7 nucleotides matching TRBD2. The CDR3 loop spans 13 amino acids. Trimming took 12 bases from V and 3 from J; bases not matched to a gene: 7. Germline CDR1 is KGHDR and CDR2 is SFDVKD. CDR3 nucleotides: TGTGCCTGCGGGGCTAGCGGCTACAATGAGCAGTTCTTC. Translated: CACGASGYNEQFF.

This clonotype occurred many times. The chain joins TRBV6-1 to TRBJ2-7; 9 bases are shared with TRBD1. The CDR3 length is 14 residues. CDR1 and CDR2 from the germline V gene are MNHNS and SASEGT. Trimming at V came to 6 bases and at J to 3 bases, leaving 6 bases not matched to a gene. DNA for the CDR3: TGTGCCAGCAGGACTCCGGGACAGGGCTACGAGCAGTACTTC. Protein sequence: CASRTPGQGYEQYF.

In its sample, this clonotype was seen a few times. The genes are TRBV7-9 and TRBJ2-5; a weak D match, TRBD2 (5 bases). V lost 1 base, J lost 13 bases, and 19 bases lay in between. The germline CDR1 and CDR2 sequences are SEHNR and FQNEAQ (reference sequence). This CDR3 spans 14 amino acids. CDR3 amino acids: CASSLESGDHRGYF. For the CDR3, the DNA is TGTGCCAGCAGCTTAGAATCGGGCGACCACCGGGGGTACTTC.

This clonotype was counted a few times. The V and J genes are TRBV5-1 and TRBJ2-7; 7 nucleotides match TRBD2. V gave up 8 bases and J gave up 3 bases; unmatched junction bases: 8. The CDR3 extends over 13 amino acids. CDR1 and CDR2 from the germline V gene are SGHRS and YFSETQ. CDR3 sequence: CASAGLPLYEQYF. CDR3 coding DNA: TGCGCCAGTGCGGGACTACCCCTCTACGAGCAGTACTTC.

This clonotype was seen many times. This chain uses TRBV11-2 with TRBJ1-5, with a tentative D call TRBD1 (5 bases). Germline CDR1 and CDR2: SGHAT and FQNNGV. V was cut by 3 bases and J by 5 bases, with 14 bases left in between. The CDR3 covers 15 residues. CDR3 DNA sequence: TGTGCCAGCAGCTTGAAGGGGTCTCCTTATCAGCCCCAGCATTTT. This translates into CASSLKGSPYQPQHF.

This clonotype occurred many times. The chain combines TRBV2 with TRBJ1-3; D is unclear. The germline V gene encodes CDR1 SNHLY and CDR2 FYNNEI. This CDR3 has 15 residues. The V and J ends lost 4 bases and 0 bases respectively, with 10 bases between them. The CDR3 region has the DNA TGTGCCAGCAGTGTCGACGGACCCTCTGGAAACACCATATATTTT. Protein sequence: CASSVDGPSGNTIYF. Supplemented by reference TRBV2 and TRBJ1-3, the full variable domain reads EPEVTQTPSHQVTQMGQEVILRCVPISNHLYFYWYRQILGQKVEFLVSFYNNEISEKSEIFDDQFSVERPDGSNFTLKIRSTKLEDSAMYFCASSVDGPSGNTIYFGEGSWLTVV.

At least ten counts were recorded for this clonotype. The gene calls are TRBV7-6 and TRBJ2-3, with D uncertain. Germline CDR1 is SGHVS and CDR2 is FNYEAQ. V lost 5 bases, J lost 0 bases, and 6 bases lay in between. CDR3 length: 13 amino acids. For the CDR3, the DNA is TGTGCCAGCAGCGGGAAGAGCACAGATACGCAGTATTTT. Protein product: CASSGKSTDTQYF.

This clonotype occurred a few times. The chain employs TRBV6-1 and TRBJ2-7; D is possibly TRBD1 or TRBD2 (6 bases each). The V gene's germline CDR1 is MNHNS and CDR2 SASEGT. Deletions cut 10 bases from V and 0 bases from J, with 16 bases between. The CDR3 spans 14 residues. The chain's CDR3 is CATRGGASSYEQYF. In nucleotides, the CDR3 is TGTGCCACCAGGGGCGGGGCCAGCTCCTACGAGCAGTACTTC.

This clonotype was detected ten times or more. The chain links TRBV27 to TRBJ1-2; 7 bases fit TRBD1. Per the germline V gene, CDR1 is MNHEY and CDR2 is SMNVEV (reference sequence). The CDR3 spans 14 residues. V was pared by 4 bases and J by 8 bases, with 10 bases of the junction left unmatched. The CDR3 region is CASSSRQGGRGYTF. The CDR3, as DNA: TGTGCCAGCAGTTCCCGACAGGGAGGTAGGGGCTACACCTTC.